A selection of T cell receptor beta chains follows, all from one sample in a study of CD8 T cells in Susac syndrome. TCRdb used MiXCR to reprocess the immunoSEQ multiplex PCR reads, holding one entry per CDR3 protein. The table records about 400,000 distinct CDR3 sequences, approximately 85% of them present only once. Sequenced: CD8+ T cells from PBMCs. Source of these receptors: a human donor with multiple sclerosis. The CDR3 runs from the conserved cysteine through the conserved F or W. The D gene is left open where the match is weak. Rows may omit the clone size; those that give it use once, few, many or a size class.

size	D	J	V	DNA	CDR3
NA	TRBD2	TRBJ2-7	TRBV14	TGTGCCAGCAGAGGGACTAGCGGCTACGAGCAGTACTTC	CASRGTSGYEQYF
once	TRBD2	TRBJ2-7	TRBV7-9	TGTGCCAGCAGCCCATCTGGCGGGAGGGTCTACGAGCAGTACTTC	CASSPSGGRVYEQYF
NA	NA	TRBJ1-5	TRBV6-2/TRBV6-3	TGTGCCAGCAAAGAGGACGGAGGCTTATATCAGCCCCAGCATTTT	CASKEDGGLYQPQHF
once	NA	TRBJ1-2	TRBV5-1	TGCGCCAGCAGCTTCTCCTACACGGATGGCTACACCTTC	CASSFSYTDGYTF
NA	TRBD1	TRBJ1-4	TRBV27	TGTGCCAGCAGTCGGGGACAGGGGTTTGAAAAACTGTTTTTT	CASSRGQGFEKLFF
NA	NA	TRBJ2-2	TRBV19	TGTGCCAGTAGTATAGGCCAGATAAACACCGGGGAGCTGTTTTTT	CASSIGQINTGELFF
once	TRBD2	TRBJ2-1	TRBV6-5	TGTGCCAGCAGTTACTCGACCGGACTAGCGGGGACCCTCCATTACAATGAGCAGTTCTTC	CASSYSTGLAGTLHYNEQFF
NA	NA	TRBJ2-1	TRBV6-4	TGTGCCAGCAGTGTAAGCCCAGCCTATGAGCAGTTCTTC	CASSVSPAYEQFF
NA	TRBD2	TRBJ2-7	TRBV7-8	TGTGCCAGCAGCTTAGAGTATCGGACTAGCGGGAGAGGCGAGCAGTACTTC	CASSLEYRTSGRGEQYF
NA	TRBD2	TRBJ2-1	TRBV5-4	TGTGCCAGCAGCTCCGGGACTAGCGGGGCTTACAATGAGCAGTTCTTC	CASSSGTSGAYNEQFF